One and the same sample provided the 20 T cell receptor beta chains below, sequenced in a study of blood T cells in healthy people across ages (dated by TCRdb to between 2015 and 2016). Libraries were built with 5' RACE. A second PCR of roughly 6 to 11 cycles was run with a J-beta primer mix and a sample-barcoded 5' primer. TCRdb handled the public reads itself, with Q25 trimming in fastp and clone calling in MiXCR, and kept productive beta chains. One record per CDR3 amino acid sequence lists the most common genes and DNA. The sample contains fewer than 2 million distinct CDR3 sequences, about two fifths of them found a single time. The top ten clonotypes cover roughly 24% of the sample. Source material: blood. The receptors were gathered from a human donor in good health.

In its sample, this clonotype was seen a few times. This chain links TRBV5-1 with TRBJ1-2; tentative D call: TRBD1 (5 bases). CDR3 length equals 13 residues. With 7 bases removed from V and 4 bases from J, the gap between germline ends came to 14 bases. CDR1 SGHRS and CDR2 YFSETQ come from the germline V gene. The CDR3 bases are TGCGCCAGCTGGTCTCCAGGGATCTATGGCTACACCTTC. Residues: CASWSPGIYGYTF.

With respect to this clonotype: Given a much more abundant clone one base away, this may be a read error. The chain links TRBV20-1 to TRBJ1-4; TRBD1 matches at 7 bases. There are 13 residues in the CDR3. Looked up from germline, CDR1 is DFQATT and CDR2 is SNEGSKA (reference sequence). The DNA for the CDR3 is TGCAGTGCCCTACAGGGGTCTAATGGAAAACTGTTTTTT. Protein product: CSALQGSNGKLFF.

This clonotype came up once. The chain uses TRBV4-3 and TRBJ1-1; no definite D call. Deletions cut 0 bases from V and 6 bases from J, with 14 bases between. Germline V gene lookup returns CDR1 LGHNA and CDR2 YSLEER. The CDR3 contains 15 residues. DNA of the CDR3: TGCGCCAGCAGCCAAGATCCGAGGGCTGGCGCTGAAGCTTTCTTT. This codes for CASSQDPRAGAEAFF.

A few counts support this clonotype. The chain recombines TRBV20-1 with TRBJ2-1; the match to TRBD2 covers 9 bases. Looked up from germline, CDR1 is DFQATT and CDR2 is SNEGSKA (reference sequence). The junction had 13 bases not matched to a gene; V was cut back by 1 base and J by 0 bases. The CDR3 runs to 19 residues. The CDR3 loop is CSARGLVAGEVSSYNEQFF. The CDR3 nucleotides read TGCAGTGCTAGAGGTCTCGTAGCGGGGGAGGTTAGCTCCTACAATGAGCAGTTCTTC.

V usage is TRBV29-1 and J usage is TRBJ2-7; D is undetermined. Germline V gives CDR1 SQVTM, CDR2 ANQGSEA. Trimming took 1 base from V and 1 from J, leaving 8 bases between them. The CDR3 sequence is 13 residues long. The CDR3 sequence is CSVEGAASYEQYF. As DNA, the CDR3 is TGCAGCGTTGAAGGGGCCGCTTCCTACGAGCAGTACTTC.

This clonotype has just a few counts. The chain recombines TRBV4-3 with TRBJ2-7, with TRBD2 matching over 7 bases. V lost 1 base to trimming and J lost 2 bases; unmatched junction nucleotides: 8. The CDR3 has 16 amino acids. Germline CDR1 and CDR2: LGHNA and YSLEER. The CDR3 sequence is CASSQVAGGYTYEQYF. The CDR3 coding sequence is TGCGCCAGCAGCCAAGTAGCGGGCGGCTACACCTACGAGCAGTACTTC.

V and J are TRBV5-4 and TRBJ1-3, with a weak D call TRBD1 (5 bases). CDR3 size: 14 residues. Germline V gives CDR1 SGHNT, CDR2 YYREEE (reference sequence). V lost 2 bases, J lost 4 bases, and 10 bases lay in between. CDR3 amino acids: CASSFPGTGNTIYF. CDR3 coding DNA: TGTGCCAGCAGCTTCCCCGGGACCGGAAACACCATATATTTT.

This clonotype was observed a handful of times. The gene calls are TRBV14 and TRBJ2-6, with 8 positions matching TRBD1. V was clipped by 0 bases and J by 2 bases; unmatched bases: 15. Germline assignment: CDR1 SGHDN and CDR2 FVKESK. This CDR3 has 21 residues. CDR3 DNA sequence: TGTGCCAGCAGCCAAGATGAACCCTTTGGACAGGGAACGGCTGGGGCCAACGTCCTGACTTTC. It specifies CASSQDEPFGQGTAGANVLTF.

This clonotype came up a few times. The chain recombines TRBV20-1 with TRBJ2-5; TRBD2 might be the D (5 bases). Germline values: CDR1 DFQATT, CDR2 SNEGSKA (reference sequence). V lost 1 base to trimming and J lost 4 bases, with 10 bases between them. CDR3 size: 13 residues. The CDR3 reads CSARGGIAETQYF. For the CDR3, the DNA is TGCAGTGCTAGAGGAGGGATCGCAGAGACCCAGTACTTC.

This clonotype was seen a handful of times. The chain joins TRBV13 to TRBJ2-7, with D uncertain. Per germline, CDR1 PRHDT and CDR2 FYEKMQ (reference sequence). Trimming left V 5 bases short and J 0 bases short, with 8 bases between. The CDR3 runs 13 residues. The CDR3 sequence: CASSPAISYEQYF. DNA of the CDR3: TGTGCCAGCAGCCCGGCGATCTCCTACGAGCAGTACTTC. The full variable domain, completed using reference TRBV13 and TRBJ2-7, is AAGVIQSPRHLIKEKRETATLKCYPIPRHDTVYWYQQGPGQDPQFLISFYEKMQSDKGSIPDRFSAQQFSDYHSELNMSSLELGDSALYFCASSPAISYEQYFGPGTRLTVT.

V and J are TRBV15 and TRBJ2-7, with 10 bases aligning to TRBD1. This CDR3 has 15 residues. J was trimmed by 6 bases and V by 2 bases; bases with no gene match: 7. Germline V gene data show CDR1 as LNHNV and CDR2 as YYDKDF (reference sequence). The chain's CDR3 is CATSRTSGQGFEQYF. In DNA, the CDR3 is TGTGCCACCAGCAGAACCTCGGGACAGGGGTTCGAGCAGTACTTC. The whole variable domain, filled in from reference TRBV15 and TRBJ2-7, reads DAMVIQNPRYQVTQFGKPVTLSCSQTLNHNVMYWYQQKSSQAPKLLFHYYDKDFNNEADTPDNFQSRRPNTSFCFLDIRSPGLGDTAMYLCATSRTSGQGFEQYFGPGTRLTVT.

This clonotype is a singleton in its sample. CDR3 in DNA: TGCAGTGCTAGAGATAGCCTAGCGGGGGGGCTGTTACAAGAGACCCAGTACTTC. Translation: CSARDSLAGGLLQETQYF. V usage is TRBV20-1 and J usage is TRBJ2-5; 12 bases agree with TRBD2. CDR1 and CDR2 from the germline V gene are DFQATT and SNEGSKA (reference sequence). CDR3 length equals 18 residues. The trim removed 0 bases at V and 2 bases at J, leaving 10 bases unmatched.

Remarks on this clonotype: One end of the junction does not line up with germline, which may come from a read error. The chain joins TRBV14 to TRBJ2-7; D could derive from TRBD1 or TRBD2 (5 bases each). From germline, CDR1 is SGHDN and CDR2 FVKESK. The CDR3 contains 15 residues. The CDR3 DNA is TGTGCCAGCAGCCAAGATGACTATGGATGGGACGAGCGGTACTTC. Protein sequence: CASSQDDYGWDERYF.

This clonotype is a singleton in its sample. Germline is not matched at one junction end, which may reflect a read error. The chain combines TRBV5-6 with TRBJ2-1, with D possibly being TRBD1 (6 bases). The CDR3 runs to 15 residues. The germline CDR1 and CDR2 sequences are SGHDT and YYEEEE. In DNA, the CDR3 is TGTGCCAGCAGCTTGGACAGGGACATCTACAATGCGCAGTTCTTC. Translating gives CASSLDRDIYNAQFF.

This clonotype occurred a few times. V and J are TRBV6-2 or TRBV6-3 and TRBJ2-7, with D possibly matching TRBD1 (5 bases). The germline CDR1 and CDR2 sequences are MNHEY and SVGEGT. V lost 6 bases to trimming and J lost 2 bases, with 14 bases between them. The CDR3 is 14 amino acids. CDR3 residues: CASRSRDSTYEQYF. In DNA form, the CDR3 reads TGTGCCAGCAGAAGCAGAGACAGCACCTACGAGCAGTACTTC.

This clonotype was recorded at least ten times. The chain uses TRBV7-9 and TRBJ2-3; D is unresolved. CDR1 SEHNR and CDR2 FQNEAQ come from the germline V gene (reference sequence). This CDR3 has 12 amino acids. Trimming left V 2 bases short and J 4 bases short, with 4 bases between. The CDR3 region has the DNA TGTGCCAGCAGCTTACAGGCAGATACGCAGTATTTT. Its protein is CASSLQADTQYF.

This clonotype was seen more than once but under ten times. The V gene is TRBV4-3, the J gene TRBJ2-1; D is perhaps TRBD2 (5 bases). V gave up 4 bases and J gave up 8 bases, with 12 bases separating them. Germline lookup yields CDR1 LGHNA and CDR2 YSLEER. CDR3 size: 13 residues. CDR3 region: CASSLGSGYEQFF. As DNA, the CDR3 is TGCGCCAGCAGCCTTGGGTCGGGGTATGAGCAGTTCTTC.

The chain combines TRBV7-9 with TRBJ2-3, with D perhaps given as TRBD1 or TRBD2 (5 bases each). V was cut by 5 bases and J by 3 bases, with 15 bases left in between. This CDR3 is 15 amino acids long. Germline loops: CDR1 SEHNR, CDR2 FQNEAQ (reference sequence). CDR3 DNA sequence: TGTGCCAGCAGCCCCGATGGGGACCTAACAGATACGCAGTATTTT. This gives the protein CASSPDGDLTDTQYF.

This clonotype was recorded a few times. Written as DNA, the CDR3 is TGTGCCAGCAGCCAAGATTTAGGACAGGGGGCGCTTGGCTACACCTTC. Its protein product is CASSQDLGQGALGYTF. The V and J genes are TRBV4-2 and TRBJ1-2, with TRBD1 matching over 11 bases. From germline, CDR1 is LGHNA and CDR2 YNFKEQ. The J segment lost 7 bases and the V segment lost 0 bases, leaving 7 bases of the junction unmatched. CDR3 length: 16 amino acids.

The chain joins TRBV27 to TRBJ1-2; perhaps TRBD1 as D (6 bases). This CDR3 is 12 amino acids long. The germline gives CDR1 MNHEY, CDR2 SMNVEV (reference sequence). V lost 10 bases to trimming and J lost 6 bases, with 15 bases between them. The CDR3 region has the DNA TGTGCCACAAAACAGGGTTCGGATGGCTACACCTTC. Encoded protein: CATKQGSDGYTF.